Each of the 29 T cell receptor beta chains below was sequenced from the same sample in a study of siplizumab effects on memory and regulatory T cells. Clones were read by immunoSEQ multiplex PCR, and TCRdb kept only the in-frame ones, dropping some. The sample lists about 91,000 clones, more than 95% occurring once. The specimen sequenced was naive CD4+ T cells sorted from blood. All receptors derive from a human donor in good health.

CDR3: CASSRNEGSTEAFF. For the CDR3, the DNA is TGTGCCAGCAGTCGAAATGAGGGGTCGACTGAAGCTTTCTTT. The V call is TRBV6-5, the J call TRBJ1-1, with D tentatively TRBD1 (5 bases). CDR3 length: 14 residues. With 5 bases removed from V and 5 bases from J, the gap between germline ends came to 15 bases. Per the germline V gene, CDR1 is MNHEY and CDR2 is SVGAGI.

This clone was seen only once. The CDR3 bases are TGTGCCAGCAGTTACCCCGGACAGGGAGGGGTGCAGTACTTC. Protein: CASSYPGQGGVQYF. The chain combines TRBV6-5 with TRBJ2-7, with D possibly being TRBD1 (8 bases). The CDR3 loop spans 14 amino acids. Trimming removed 2 bases from V and 9 bases from J, with 17 bases in between. Germline CDR1 reads MNHEY; CDR2 reads SVGAGI.

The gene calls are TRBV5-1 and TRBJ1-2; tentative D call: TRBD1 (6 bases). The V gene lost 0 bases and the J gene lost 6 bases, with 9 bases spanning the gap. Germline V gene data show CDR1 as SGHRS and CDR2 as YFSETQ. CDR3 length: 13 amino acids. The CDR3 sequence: CASSLVEGDGYTF. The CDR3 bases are TGCGCCAGCAGCTTGGTGGAGGGGGATGGCTACACCTTC. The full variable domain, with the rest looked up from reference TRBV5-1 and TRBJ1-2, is KAGVTQTPRYLIKTRGQQVTLSCSPISGHRSVSWYQQTPGQGLQFLFEYFSETQRNKGNFPGRFSGRQFSNSRSEMNVSTLELGDSALYLCASSLVEGDGYTFGSGTRLTVV.

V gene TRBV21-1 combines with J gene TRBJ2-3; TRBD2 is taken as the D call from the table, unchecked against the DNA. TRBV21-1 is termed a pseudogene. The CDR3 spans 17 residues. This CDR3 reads CASSNGRTIPGLNTQYF. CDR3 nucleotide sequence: TGTGCCAGCAGCAACGGGAGGACTATCCCCGGATTGAATACGCAGTATTTT.

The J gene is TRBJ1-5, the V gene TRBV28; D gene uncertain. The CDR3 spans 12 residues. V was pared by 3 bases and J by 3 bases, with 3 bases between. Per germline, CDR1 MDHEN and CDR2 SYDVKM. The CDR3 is CASSFTNQPQHF. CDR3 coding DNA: TGTGCCAGCAGTTTCACCAATCAGCCCCAGCATTTT.

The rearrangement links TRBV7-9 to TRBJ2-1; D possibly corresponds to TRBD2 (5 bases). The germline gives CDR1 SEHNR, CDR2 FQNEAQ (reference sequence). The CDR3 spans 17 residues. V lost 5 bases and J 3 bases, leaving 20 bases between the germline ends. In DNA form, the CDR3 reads TGTGCCAGCAGCAGATCTCCAGGTCGGGATGACTACAATGAGCAGTTCTTC. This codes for CASSRSPGRDDYNEQFF.

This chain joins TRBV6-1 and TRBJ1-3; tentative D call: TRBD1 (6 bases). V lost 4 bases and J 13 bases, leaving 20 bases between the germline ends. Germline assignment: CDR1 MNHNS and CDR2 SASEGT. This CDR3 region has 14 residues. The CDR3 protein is CASSVVRDKTKIYF. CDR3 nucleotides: TGTGCCAGCAGTGTGGTAAGGGACAAAACGAAGATATATTTT.

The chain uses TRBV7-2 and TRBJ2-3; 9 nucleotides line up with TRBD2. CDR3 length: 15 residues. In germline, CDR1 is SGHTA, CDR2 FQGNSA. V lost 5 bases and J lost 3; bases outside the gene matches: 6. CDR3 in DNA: TGTGCCAGCAGCGTGGTGCGGGGGGGAACAGATACGCAGTATTTT. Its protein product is CASSVVRGGTDTQYF.

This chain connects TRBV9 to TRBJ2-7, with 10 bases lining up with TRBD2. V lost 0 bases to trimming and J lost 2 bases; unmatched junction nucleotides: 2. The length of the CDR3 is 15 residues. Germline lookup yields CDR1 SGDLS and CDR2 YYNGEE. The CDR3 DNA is TGTGCCAGCAGCGTAGCCCTAGCGGGGGCCTACGAGCAGTACTTC. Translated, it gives CASSVALAGAYEQYF.

The CDR3 loop is CATSATGLTEAFF. Written as DNA, the CDR3 is TGTGCCACCAGTGCTACAGGGCTAACTGAAGCTTTCTTT. J is TRBJ1-1 and V is TRBV15, with D perhaps matching TRBD1 (6 bases). The CDR3 contains 13 residues. Deletions cut 6 bases from V and 5 bases from J, with 13 bases between. Germline V gene sequence: CDR1 LNHNV, CDR2 YYDKDF (reference sequence). Filled out from reference TRBV15 and TRBJ1-1, the complete variable domain reads DAMVIQNPRYQVTQFGKPVTLSCSQTLNHNVMYWYQQKSSQAPKLLFHYYDKDFNNEADTPDNFQSRRPNTSFCFLDIRSPGLGDTAMYLCATSATGLTEAFFGQGTRLTVV.

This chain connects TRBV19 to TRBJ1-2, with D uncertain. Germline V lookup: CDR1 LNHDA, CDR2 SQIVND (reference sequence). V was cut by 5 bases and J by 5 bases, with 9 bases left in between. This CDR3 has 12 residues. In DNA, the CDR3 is TGTGCCAGTAGTGGGCCATATTATGGCTACACCTTC. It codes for CASSGPYYGYTF.

CDR3 loop: CASSPSGGPTDTQYF. CDR3 sequence (DNA): TGTGCCAGCAGCCCTAGCGGGGGTCCCACAGATACGCAGTATTTT. This sequence joins TRBV11-2 and TRBJ2-3; 10 nucleotides line up with TRBD2. CDR1 and CDR2 (germline): SGHAT, FQNNGV. The V gene end was trimmed by 5 bases and the J gene end by 2 bases; junction bases not matched to a gene: 4. This CDR3 has 15 amino acids.

The CDR3 DNA reads as TGTGCCAGCGGTCCTTGGTCTGGAAACACCATATATTTT. It yields the protein CASGPWSGNTIYF. J is TRBJ1-3 and V is TRBV18; D call uncertain. CDR1 and CDR2 from the germline V gene are KGHSH and LQKENI. V lost 8 bases to trimming and J lost 1 base, with 9 bases between them. This CDR3 spans 13 amino acids. Looking up the rest from reference TRBV18 and TRBJ1-3 gives the full variable domain: NAGVMQNPRHLVRRRGQEARLRCSPMKGHSHVYWYRQLPEEGLKFMVYLQKENIIDESGMPKERFSAEFPKEGPSILRIQQVVRGDSAAYFCASGPWSGNTIYFGEGSWLTVV.

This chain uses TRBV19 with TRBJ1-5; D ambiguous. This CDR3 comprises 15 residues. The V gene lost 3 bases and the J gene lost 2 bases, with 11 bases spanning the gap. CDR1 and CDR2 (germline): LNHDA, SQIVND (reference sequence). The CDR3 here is CASSIGMLGNQPQHF. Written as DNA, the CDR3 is TGTGCCAGTAGTATCGGCATGCTGGGCAATCAGCCCCAGCATTTT.

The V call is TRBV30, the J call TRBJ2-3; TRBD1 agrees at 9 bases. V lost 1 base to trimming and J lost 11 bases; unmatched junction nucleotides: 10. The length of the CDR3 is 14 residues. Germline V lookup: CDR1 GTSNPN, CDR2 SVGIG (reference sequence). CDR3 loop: CAWSGQGQGVGQYF. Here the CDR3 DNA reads TGTGCCTGGAGTGGACAGGGACAGGGTGTCGGGCAGTATTTT. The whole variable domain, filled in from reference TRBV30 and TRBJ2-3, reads SQTIHQWPATLVQPVGSPLSLECTVEGTSNPNLYWYRQAAGRGLQLLFYSVGIGQISSEVPQNLSASRPQDRQFILSSKKLLLSDSGFYLCAWSGQGQGVGQYFGPGTRLTVL.

Here the CDR3 reads CASSVEAELSGNTIYF. The CDR3 bases are TGTGCCAGCAGCGTAGAGGCAGAACTCTCTGGAAACACCATATATTTT. V is TRBV9 and J is TRBJ1-3; D call uncertain. Germline V gene lookup returns CDR1 SGDLS and CDR2 YYNGEE. The V end was cut by 0 bases, the J end by 0 bases, with 10 bases between. The CDR3 length is 16 residues.

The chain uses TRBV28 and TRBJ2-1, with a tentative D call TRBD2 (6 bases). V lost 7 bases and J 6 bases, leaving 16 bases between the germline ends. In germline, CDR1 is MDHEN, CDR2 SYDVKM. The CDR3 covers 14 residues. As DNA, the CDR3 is TGTGCCAGCAACTTGTTTAAGGGACTCAATGAGCAGTTCTTC. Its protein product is CASNLFKGLNEQFF. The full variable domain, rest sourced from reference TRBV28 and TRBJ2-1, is DVKVTQSSRYLVKRTGEKVFLECVQDMDHENMFWYRQDPGLGLRLIYFSYDVKMKEKGDIPEGYSVSREKKERFSLILESASTNQTSMYLCASNLFKGLNEQFFGPGTRLTVL.

In nucleotides, the CDR3 is TGTGCCAGCGGAAGGGGACTAGCGGGGACGGTTCTCTACAATGAGCAGTTCTTC. This codes for CASGRGLAGTVLYNEQFF. This chain links TRBV19 with TRBJ2-1; 13 bases match TRBD2. The ends lost 9 bases at V and 3 bases at J; junction bases unmatched: 14. The germline CDR1 and CDR2 sequences are LNHDA and SQIVND (reference sequence). The CDR3 loop spans 18 amino acids. Full variable domain (remainder filled in from reference TRBV19 and TRBJ2-1): DGGITQSPKYLFRKEGQNVTLSCEQNLNHDAMYWYRQDPGQGLRLIYYSQIVNDFQKGDIAEGYSVSREKKESFPLTVTSAQKNPTAFYLCASGRGLAGTVLYNEQFFGPGTRLTVL.

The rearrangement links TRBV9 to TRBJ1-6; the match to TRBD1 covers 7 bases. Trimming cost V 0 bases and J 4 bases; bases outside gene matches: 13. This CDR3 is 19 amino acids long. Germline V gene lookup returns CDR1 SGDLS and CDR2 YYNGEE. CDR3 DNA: TGTGCCAGCAGCGTAGAGGACCTCGGGACAGCCTATTATAATTCACCCCTCCACTTT. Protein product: CASSVEDLGTAYYNSPLHF. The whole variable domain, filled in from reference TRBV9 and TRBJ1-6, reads DSGVTQTPKHLITATGQRVTLRCSPRSGDLSVYWYQQSLDQGLQFLIQYYNGEERAKGNILERFSAQQFPDLHSELNLSSLELGDSALYFCASSVEDLGTAYYNSPLHFGNGTRLTVT.

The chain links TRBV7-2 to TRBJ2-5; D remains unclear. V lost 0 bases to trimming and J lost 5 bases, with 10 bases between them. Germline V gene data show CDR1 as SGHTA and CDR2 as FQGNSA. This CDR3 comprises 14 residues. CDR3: CASSLAGLGETQYF. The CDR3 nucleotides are TGTGCCAGCAGCTTAGCGGGGTTGGGGGAGACCCAGTACTTC.

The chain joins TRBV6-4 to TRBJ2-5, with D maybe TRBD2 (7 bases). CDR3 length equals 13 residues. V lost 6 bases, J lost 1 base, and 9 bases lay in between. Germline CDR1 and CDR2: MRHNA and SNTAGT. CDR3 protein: CASSRGAQETQYF. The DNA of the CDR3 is TGTGCCAGCAGCCGGGGGGCCCAAGAGACCCAGTACTTC.

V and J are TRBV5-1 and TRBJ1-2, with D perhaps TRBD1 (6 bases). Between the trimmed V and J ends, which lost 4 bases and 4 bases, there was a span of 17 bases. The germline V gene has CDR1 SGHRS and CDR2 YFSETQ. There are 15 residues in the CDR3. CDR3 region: CASSIQGGSVYGYTF. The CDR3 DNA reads TGCGCCAGCAGCATACAGGGTGGGAGCGTCTATGGCTACACCTTC. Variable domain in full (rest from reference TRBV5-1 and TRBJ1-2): KAGVTQTPRYLIKTRGQQVTLSCSPISGHRSVSWYQQTPGQGLQFLFEYFSETQRNKGNFPGRFSGRQFSNSRSEMNVSTLELGDSALYLCASSIQGGSVYGYTFGSGTRLTVV.

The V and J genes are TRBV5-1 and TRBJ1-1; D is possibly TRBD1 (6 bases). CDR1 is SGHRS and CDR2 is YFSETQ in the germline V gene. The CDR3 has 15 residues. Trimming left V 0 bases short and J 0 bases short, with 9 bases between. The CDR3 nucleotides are TGCGCCAGCAGCTTGGAGACAGGACTGAACACTGAAGCTTTCTTT. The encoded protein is CASSLETGLNTEAFF.

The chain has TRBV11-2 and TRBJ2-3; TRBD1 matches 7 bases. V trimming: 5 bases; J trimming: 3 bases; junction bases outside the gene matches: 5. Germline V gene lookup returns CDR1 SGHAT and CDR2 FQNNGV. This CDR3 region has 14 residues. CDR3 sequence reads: CASSPGQPTDTQYF. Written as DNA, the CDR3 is TGTGCCAGCAGCCCGGGACAGCCTACAGATACGCAGTATTTT.

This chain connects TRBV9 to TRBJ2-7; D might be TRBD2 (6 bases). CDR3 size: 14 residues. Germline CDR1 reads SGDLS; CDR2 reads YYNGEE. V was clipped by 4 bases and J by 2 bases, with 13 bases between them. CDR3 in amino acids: CASSSRDWAYEQYF. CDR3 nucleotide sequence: TGTGCCAGCAGCTCCCGGGACTGGGCCTACGAGCAGTACTTC.

The CDR3 sequence is CASAEIHLQETQYF. In DNA, the CDR3 is TGTGCCAGCGCCGAAATACACCTACAAGAGACCCAGTACTTC. The chain recombines TRBV18 with TRBJ2-5; D is uncertain. Germline assignment: CDR1 KGHSH and CDR2 LQKENI. The CDR3 has 14 amino acids. V lost 8 bases, J lost 2 bases, and 15 bases lay in between.

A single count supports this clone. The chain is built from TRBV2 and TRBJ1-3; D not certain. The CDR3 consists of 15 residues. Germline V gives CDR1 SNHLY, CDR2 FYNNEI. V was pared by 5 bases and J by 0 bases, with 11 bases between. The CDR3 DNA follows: TGTGCCAGCAGTCCAGATGCGAGCTCTGGAAACACCATATATTTT. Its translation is CASSPDASSGNTIYF.

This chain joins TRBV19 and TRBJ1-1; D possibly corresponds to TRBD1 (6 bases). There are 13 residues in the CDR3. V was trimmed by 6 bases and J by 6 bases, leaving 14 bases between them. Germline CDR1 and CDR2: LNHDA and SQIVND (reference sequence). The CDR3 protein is CASRSTGLPEAFF. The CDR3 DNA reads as TGTGCCAGTAGGTCCACAGGGCTCCCTGAAGCTTTCTTT.

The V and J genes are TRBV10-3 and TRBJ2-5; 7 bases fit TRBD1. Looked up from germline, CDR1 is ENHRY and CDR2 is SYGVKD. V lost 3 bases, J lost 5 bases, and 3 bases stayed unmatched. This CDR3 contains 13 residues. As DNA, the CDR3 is TGTGCCATCAGTGACACAGGGGAGGAGACCCAGTACTTC. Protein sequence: CAISDTGEETQYF.